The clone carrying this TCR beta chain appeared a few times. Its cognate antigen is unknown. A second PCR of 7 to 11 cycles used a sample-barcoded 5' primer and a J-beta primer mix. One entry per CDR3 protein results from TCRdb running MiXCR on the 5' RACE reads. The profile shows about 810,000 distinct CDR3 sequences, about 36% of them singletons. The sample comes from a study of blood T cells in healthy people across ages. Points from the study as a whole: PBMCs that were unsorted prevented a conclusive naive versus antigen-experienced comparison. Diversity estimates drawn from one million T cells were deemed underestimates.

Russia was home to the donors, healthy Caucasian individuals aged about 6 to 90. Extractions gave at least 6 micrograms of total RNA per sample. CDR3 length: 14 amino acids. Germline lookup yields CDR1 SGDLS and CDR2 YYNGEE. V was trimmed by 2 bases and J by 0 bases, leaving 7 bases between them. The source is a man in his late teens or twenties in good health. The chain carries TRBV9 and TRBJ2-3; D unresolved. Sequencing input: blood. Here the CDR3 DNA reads TGTGCCAGCAGCGTCGTCCAAAGCACAGATACGCAGTATTTT. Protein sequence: CASSVVQSTDTQYF. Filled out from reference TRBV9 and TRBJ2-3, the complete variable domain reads DSGVTQTPKHLITATGQRVTLRCSPRSGDLSVYWYQQSLDQGLQFLIQYYNGEERAKGNILERFSAQQFPDLHSELNLSSLELGDSALYFCASSVVQSTDTQYFGPGTRLTVL.